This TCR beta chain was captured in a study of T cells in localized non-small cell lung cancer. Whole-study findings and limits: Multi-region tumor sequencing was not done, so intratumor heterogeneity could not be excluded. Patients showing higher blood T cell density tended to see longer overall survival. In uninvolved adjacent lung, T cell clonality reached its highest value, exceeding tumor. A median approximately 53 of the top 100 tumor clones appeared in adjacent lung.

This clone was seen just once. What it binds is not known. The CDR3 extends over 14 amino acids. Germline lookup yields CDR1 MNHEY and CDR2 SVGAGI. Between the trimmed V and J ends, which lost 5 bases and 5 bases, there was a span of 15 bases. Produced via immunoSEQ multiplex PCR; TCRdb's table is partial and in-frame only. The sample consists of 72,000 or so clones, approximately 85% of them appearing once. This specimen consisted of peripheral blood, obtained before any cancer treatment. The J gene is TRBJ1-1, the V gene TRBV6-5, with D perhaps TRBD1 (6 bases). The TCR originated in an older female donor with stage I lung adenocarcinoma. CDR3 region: CASSNKQGITEAFF. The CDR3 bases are TGTGCCAGCAGTAATAAACAGGGAATTACTGAAGCTTTCTTT.